Listed below are T cell receptor beta chains from one sample, sequenced in a study of spatial heterogeneity in lung cancer. TCRdb used MiXCR to reprocess the 5' RACE reads, holding one entry per CDR3 protein. The repertoire holds roughly 48,000 distinct CDR3 sequences, with roughly 5.7% as singletons. The starting material was PBMCs, obtained at surgery. The receptors stem from a male donor with early-stage non-small cell lung cancer. Each CDR3 is given with its conserved first and last residue. A D gene is named only where the DNA matches it firmly. Clone size appears in some rows only: once, few, many, or a class for an expanded clone.

v_call	d_call	j_call	clone_size	cdr3_aa	cdr3_nt
TRBV20-1	TRBD2	TRBJ2-3	many	CSAPDPTSGRKDTQYF	TGCAGTGCCCCAGATCCCACTAGCGGGAGAAAAGATACGCAGTATTTT
TRBV7-9	-	TRBJ1-1	-	CASSLTGGVTEAFF	TGTGCCAGCAGCTTGACAGGAGGAGTAACTGAAGCTTTCTTT
TRBV7-2	TRBD1	TRBJ2-3	many	CASSLVRGHISDTQYF	TGTGCCAGCAGCTTAGTCAGGGGGCATATTTCAGATACGCAGTATTTT
TRBV4-1	TRBD1	TRBJ1-6	many	CASSQDQGARSPLHF	TGCGCCAGCAGCCAAGATCAGGGGGCAAGATCACCCCTCCACTTT
TRBV2	-	TRBJ1-2	many	CASSGQFYGYTF	TGTGCCAGCAGTGGACAGTTCTATGGCTACACCTTC
TRBV5-5	-	TRBJ1-3	many	CASSLDSFTGNTIYF	TGTGCCAGCAGCTTGGACAGTTTCACGGGGAACACCATATATTTT
TRBV25-1	-	TRBJ1-1	many	CASSGTALNTEAFF	TGTGCCAGCAGTGGGACAGCTTTGAACACTGAAGCTTTCTTT
TRBV4-2	-	TRBJ2-7	many	CASSQGRSSSYEQYF	TGTGCCAGCAGCCAGGGACGCTCGAGCTCCTACGAGCAGTACTTC
TRBV3-1	-	TRBJ1-4	many	CASSQEGGGLFF	TGTGCCAGCAGCCAAGAAGGGGGAGGCCTGTTTTTT
TRBV4-1	-	TRBJ1-1	many	CASSQTNGLNTEAFF	TGCGCCAGCAGCCAAACAAACGGCTTGAACACTGAAGCTTTCTTT
TRBV27	-	TRBJ2-3	many	CASSWTRGDTQYF	TGTGCCAGCAGTTGGACTAGGGGGGATACGCAGTATTTT
TRBV7-9	-	TRBJ2-3	many	CASSLQGIRTDTQYF	TGTGCCAGCAGCTTACAGGGGATCAGGACAGATACGCAGTATTTT
TRBV3-1	-	TRBJ2-1	many	CASSQAWDIGGEQFF	TGTGCCAGCAGCCAAGCCTGGGATATCGGCGGGGAGCAGTTCTTC
TRBV6-1	-	TRBJ2-2	few	CASSVGTPRTGELFF	TGTGCCAGCAGTGTTGGGACTCCTCGCACCGGGGAGCTGTTTTTT
TRBV20-1	-	TRBJ2-7	-	CSARMAGRDEQYF	TGCAGTGCTAGAATGGCGGGAAGGGACGAGCAGTACTTC
TRBV7-2	-	TRBJ2-7	many	CASSLTGYSSYEQYF	TGTGCCAGCAGCTTAACCGGCTATAGCTCCTACGAGCAGTACTTC
TRBV7-8	-	TRBJ2-3	many	CASNPLGVSTDTQYF	TGTGCCAGCAACCCCCTGGGGGTAAGCACAGATACGCAGTATTTT
TRBV2	TRBD2	TRBJ2-3	many	CASTLAGTDTQYF	TGTGCCAGCACACTAGCGGGAACAGATACGCAGTATTTT
TRBV5-1	-	TRBJ2-1	many	CASSLAGVIEQFF	TGCGCCAGCAGCTTGGCTGGGGTTATAGAGCAGTTCTTC
TRBV28	-	TRBJ1-1	-	CASSKTAMNTEAFF	TGTGCCAGCAGTAAGACAGCGATGAACACTGAAGCTTTCTTT
TRBV20-1	TRBD2	TRBJ2-1	-	CSASGSGRDSNEQFF	TGCAGTGCTAGCGGGAGCGGGAGGGATTCCAATGAGCAGTTCTTC
TRBV20-1	TRBD2	TRBJ2-7	many	CSAPPPKAGPLHEQYF	TGCAGTGCTCCCCCCCCCAAAGCGGGACCATTACACGAGCAGTACTTC
TRBV20-1	TRBD2	TRBJ2-7	medium-sized	CSAPQLRPGLASYEQYF	TGCAGTGCTCCTCAACTAAGACCGGGACTAGCGAGCTACGAGCAGTACTTC
TRBV7-2	-	TRBJ1-6	many	CASSPRPLWPLHF	TGTGCCAGCAGCCCCCGTCCCTTGTGGCCCCTCCACTTT
TRBV7-9	TRBD1	TRBJ2-1	many	CASTGGTGGYNEQFF	TGTGCCAGCACCGGGGGGACAGGGGGCTACAATGAGCAGTTCTTC
TRBV28	-	TRBJ1-3	many	CASSVALGQEAGNTIYF	TGTGCCAGCAGTGTCGCATTAGGGCAGGAGGCTGGAAACACCATATATTTT
TRBV10-2	TRBD2	TRBJ2-5	many	CASSYTGGYQETQYF	TGCGCCAGCAGTTATACGGGAGGGTACCAAGAGACCCAGTACTTC
TRBV4-3	TRBD2	TRBJ2-3	few	CASSQGLAAPDTQYF	TGCGCCAGCAGCCAGGGACTAGCGGCCCCAGATACGCAGTATTTT
TRBV6-2/TRBV6-3	-	TRBJ1-5	few	CASSYGASNQPQHF	TGTGCCAGCAGTTATGGGGCTAGCAATCAGCCCCAGCATTTT
TRBV4-1	TRBD2	TRBJ2-3	-	CASSTSGSLTDTQYF	TGCGCCAGCAGCACTAGCGGGAGTCTAACAGATACGCAGTATTTT
TRBV27	-	TRBJ2-1	many	CASSFRLNNEQFF	TGTGCCAGCAGTTTTCGACTCAACAATGAGCAGTTCTTC
TRBV20-1	-	TRBJ2-7	many	CSALQQTSSEQYF	TGCAGTGCTCTACAGCAAACCTCGAGTGAGCAGTACTTC
TRBV20-1	TRBD2	TRBJ2-3	many	CSAFSGRVTDTQYF	TGCAGTGCCTTTAGCGGGAGGGTCACAGATACGCAGTATTTT
TRBV4-1	-	TRBJ1-1	many	CASSDPQARTNTEAFF	TGCGCCAGCAGCGACCCCCAGGCTCGAACGAACACTGAAGCTTTCTTT
TRBV7-2	TRBD2	TRBJ2-7	many	CASSLSPTSGKGGEQYF	TGTGCCAGCAGCCTTTCCCCGACTAGCGGGAAAGGGGGCGAGCAGTACTTC
TRBV12-3/TRBV12-4	TRBD1	TRBJ2-5	many	CASSRTGTGGKETQYF	TGTGCCAGCAGTCGTACCGGGACAGGGGGTAAAGAGACCCAGTACTTC
TRBV7-9	-	TRBJ2-7	many	CASSLERRTYEQYF	TGTGCCAGCAGCTTAGAAAGGCGGACCTACGAGCAGTACTTC
TRBV6-1	TRBD2	TRBJ2-3	many	CASSGTSLAQYF	TGTGCCAGCAGCGGGACTAGTTTAGCGCAGTATTTT
TRBV13	-	TRBJ1-2	many	CASSSQGTPGRGYTF	TGTGCCAGCAGCTCTCAGGGGACCCCCGGTAGAGGCTACACCTTC
TRBV20-1	TRBD1	TRBJ2-7	many	CSARQTGQLSSYEQYF	TGCAGTGCTAGGCAGACAGGGCAACTGAGCTCCTACGAGCAGTACTTC
TRBV30	-	TRBJ2-5	few	CAWSRFGGYQETQYF	TGTGCCTGGAGTCGGTTTGGTGGGTACCAAGAGACCCAGTACTTC
TRBV6-5	TRBD1	TRBJ1-1	-	CASSYSQNRGLNTEAFF	TGTGCCAGCAGTTACTCGCAAAACAGGGGATTGAACACTGAAGCTTTCTTT
TRBV6-2/TRBV6-3	-	TRBJ2-3	many	CASCPAMGGADTQYF	TGTGCCAGCTGCCCTGCCATGGGGGGTGCAGATACGCAGTATTTT
TRBV3-1	-	TRBJ2-2	few	CASSQATPDGTGELFF	TGTGCCAGCAGCCAAGCGACCCCGGACGGGACCGGGGAGCTGTTTTTT
TRBV6-5	-	TRBJ1-2	many	CASSYFRTAPYGYTF	TGTGCCAGCAGTTACTTTAGGACAGCGCCCTATGGCTACACCTTC
TRBV9	TRBD2	TRBJ2-7	many	CASSPGGGDEQYF	TGTGCCAGCAGCCCTGGCGGGGGGGACGAGCAGTACTTC
TRBV7-9	TRBD1	TRBJ1-1	few	CASSFGQGSNTEAFF	TGTGCCAGCAGCTTTGGACAGGGGAGTAACACTGAAGCTTTCTTT
TRBV19	-	TRBJ2-7	many	CASSYSGPPYEQYF	TGTGCCAGTAGTTACAGCGGGCCTCCCTACGAGCAGTACTTC
TRBV20-1	-	TRBJ2-5	few	CSAPEGGETQYF	TGCAGTGCTCCAGAGGGCGGAGAGACCCAGTACTTC
TRBV7-9	-	TRBJ1-4	many	CASSLREKLFF	TGTGCCAGCAGCTTGAGAGAAAAACTGTTTTTT
TRBV28	-	TRBJ2-7	many	CASRASTTPYEQYF	TGTGCCAGCAGAGCCTCGACTACACCCTACGAGCAGTACTTC
TRBV28	-	TRBJ2-7	many	CASSLAGYEQYF	TGTGCCAGCAGTTTGGCCGGCTACGAGCAGTACTTC
TRBV7-2	-	TRBJ2-5	many	CASSLVPSSPETQYF	TGTGCCAGCAGCTTAGTCCCTTCCTCGCCAGAGACCCAGTACTTC